This is a list of T cell receptor beta chains from one sample in a study of identical twins. A single record per CDR3 protein comes from TCRdb applying MiXCR to the 5' RACE reads. In the table there are roughly 720,000 distinct CDR3 sequences, roughly 20% of which are singletons. The same sample was also used in a study of T cells expressing NK-cell markers.

Input material: PBMCs. These receptors all stem from a woman between 18 and 29 years old in good health. CDR3s include the opening cysteine and the closing phenylalanine or tryptophan. The order of the fields is CDR3 length, clone size, V gene, J gene, CDR3 protein. The listing skips clone size in some rows; elsewhere it reads once, few, many or a size class.

CDR3 length: 16
clone size: .
V gene: TRBV20-1
J gene: TRBJ2-7
CDR3 protein: CSARGKRRGIVYEQYF

CDR3 length: 17
clone size: .
V gene: TRBV14
J gene: TRBJ2-4
CDR3 protein: CASSQRRWGGDENIQYF

CDR3 length: 10
clone size: .
V gene: TRBV6-1
J gene: TRBJ2-5
CDR3 protein: CASIRETQYF

CDR3 length: 14
clone size: .
V gene: TRBV6-1
J gene: TRBJ2-3
CDR3 protein: CASTGQVVTDTQYF

CDR3 length: 13
clone size: many
V gene: TRBV12-3/TRBV12-4
J gene: TRBJ1-2
CDR3 protein: CASRTETGHGYTF

CDR3 length: 15
clone size: .
V gene: TRBV6-1
J gene: TRBJ2-5
CDR3 protein: CASRPLTGAEETQYF

CDR3 length: 19
clone size: few
V gene: TRBV15
J gene: TRBJ2-7
CDR3 protein: CATSRELVRDPQLSYEQYF

CDR3 length: 12
clone size: .
V gene: TRBV6-6
J gene: TRBJ2-5
CDR3 protein: CASSYSRLAQYF

CDR3 length: 14
clone size: .
V gene: TRBV18
J gene: TRBJ2-7
CDR3 protein: CASWTGDREYEQYF

CDR3 length: 17
clone size: .
V gene: TRBV5-1
J gene: TRBJ2-2
CDR3 protein: CASSFRGSDRATGELFF

CDR3 length: 14
clone size: .
V gene: TRBV12-3/TRBV12-4
J gene: TRBJ2-1
CDR3 protein: CASSLGTDSNEQFF

CDR3 length: 14
clone size: .
V gene: TRBV7-9
J gene: TRBJ2-6
CDR3 protein: CASSSLREANVLTF

CDR3 length: 13
clone size: .
V gene: TRBV5-1
J gene: TRBJ2-7
CDR3 protein: CASWRYGSYEQYF

CDR3 length: 11
clone size: few
V gene: TRBV6-6
J gene: TRBJ2-1
CDR3 protein: CASELREAKIF

CDR3 length: 15
clone size: .
V gene: TRBV5-6
J gene: TRBJ2-1
CDR3 protein: CASRRLAGRMNEQFF

CDR3 length: 16
clone size: .
V gene: TRBV9
J gene: TRBJ2-2
CDR3 protein: CASSVRSSGNTGELFF

CDR3 length: 15
clone size: few
V gene: TRBV7-9
J gene: TRBJ1-1
CDR3 protein: CASSLPQGAQGLAFF

CDR3 length: 15
clone size: few
V gene: TRBV7-9
J gene: TRBJ2-1
CDR3 protein: CASSPGLARDNEQFF

CDR3 length: 16
clone size: few
V gene: TRBV14
J gene: TRBJ2-5
CDR3 protein: CASSQYGTGSQETQYF

CDR3 length: 18
clone size: few
V gene: TRBV11-1
J gene: TRBJ1-1
CDR3 protein: CASSLGRPGSGMNTEAFF

CDR3 length: 17
clone size: .
V gene: TRBV11-2
J gene: TRBJ2-2
CDR3 protein: CASSVATGTANTGELFF

CDR3 length: 14
clone size: few
V gene: TRBV28
J gene: TRBJ2-3
CDR3 protein: CASRGPHWADTQYF

CDR3 length: 16
clone size: .
V gene: TRBV7-9
J gene: TRBJ2-1
CDR3 protein: CASSLERSGIGDEQFF

CDR3 length: 11
clone size: few
V gene: TRBV12-3/TRBV12-4
J gene: TRBJ1-1
CDR3 protein: CASSAYSEAFF

CDR3 length: 14
clone size: few
V gene: TRBV15
J gene: TRBJ1-1
CDR3 protein: CATSVDRGNTEAFF

CDR3 length: 14
clone size: few
V gene: TRBV10-3
J gene: TRBJ2-3
CDR3 protein: CAISPGLAQDTQYF

CDR3 length: 13
clone size: few
V gene: TRBV20-1
J gene: TRBJ2-3
CDR3 protein: CSALRGPEDTQYF

CDR3 length: 16
clone size: few
V gene: TRBV20-1
J gene: TRBJ2-2
CDR3 protein: CSAPEIQDQGTGELFF

CDR3 length: 16
clone size: few
V gene: TRBV7-8
J gene: TRBJ2-5
CDR3 protein: CASSLVSVTGAETQYF

CDR3 length: 13
clone size: .
V gene: TRBV27
J gene: TRBJ2-7
CDR3 protein: CASRRGVHHEQYF

CDR3 length: 12
clone size: many
V gene: TRBV12-3/TRBV12-4
J gene: TRBJ2-7
CDR3 protein: CASSLVSHEQYF

CDR3 length: 15
clone size: few
V gene: TRBV15
J gene: TRBJ1-2
CDR3 protein: CATSRTTDTNYGYTF

CDR3 length: 15
clone size: medium-sized
V gene: TRBV27
J gene: TRBJ2-2
CDR3 protein: CASIPGGANTGELFF

CDR3 length: 12
clone size: few
V gene: TRBV7-6
J gene: TRBJ1-4
CDR3 protein: CASSLDNEKLFF

CDR3 length: 12
clone size: many
V gene: TRBV7-9
J gene: TRBJ2-1
CDR3 protein: CASSLLTGEQFF

CDR3 length: 13
clone size: many
V gene: TRBV12-3/TRBV12-4
J gene: TRBJ1-1
CDR3 protein: CASRLEMNTEAFF

CDR3 length: 16
clone size: .
V gene: TRBV10-3
J gene: TRBJ2-6
CDR3 protein: CAISASGSSGANVLTF

CDR3 length: 16
clone size: many
V gene: TRBV6-1
J gene: TRBJ1-1
CDR3 protein: CASSPYGQAGDTEAFF

CDR3 length: 13
clone size: .
V gene: TRBV5-1
J gene: TRBJ2-3
CDR3 protein: CASSLEEEDTQYF

CDR3 length: 13
clone size: many
V gene: TRBV5-1
J gene: TRBJ2-7
CDR3 protein: CASSPGTFYEQYF

CDR3 length: 17
clone size: many
V gene: TRBV4-2
J gene: TRBJ1-1
CDR3 protein: CASSQEAWGQMNTEAFF

CDR3 length: 12
clone size: few
V gene: TRBV10-3
J gene: TRBJ2-1
CDR3 protein: CAISESGDEQFF

CDR3 length: 13
clone size: few
V gene: TRBV12-5
J gene: TRBJ2-7
CDR3 protein: CASGLHSSYEQYF

CDR3 length: 15
clone size: .
V gene: TRBV5-1
J gene: TRBJ2-7
CDR3 protein: CASSSSGSWSYEQYF

CDR3 length: 14
clone size: .
V gene: TRBV15
J gene: TRBJ2-7
CDR3 protein: CATSRGAGADEQYF

CDR3 length: 11
clone size: few
V gene: TRBV5-1
J gene: TRBJ1-2
CDR3 protein: CASSRDSVFTF

CDR3 length: 16
clone size: few
V gene: TRBV5-1
J gene: TRBJ2-7
CDR3 protein: CASSPGPDSSSYEQYF

CDR3 length: 11
clone size: few
V gene: TRBV20-1
J gene: TRBJ1-1
CDR3 protein: CSALDVTEAFF

CDR3 length: 13
clone size: few
V gene: TRBV5-1
J gene: TRBJ1-1
CDR3 protein: CASTKSSYTEAFF

CDR3 length: 14
clone size: .
V gene: TRBV5-5
J gene: TRBJ2-1
CDR3 protein: CASRLAGGQDEQFF

CDR3 length: 17
clone size: once
V gene: TRBV4-1
J gene: TRBJ2-1
CDR3 protein: CASSPVAGGPSYNEQFF

CDR3 length: 13
clone size: few
V gene: TRBV10-3
J gene: TRBJ1-4
CDR3 protein: CAIATSTNEKLFF

CDR3 length: 13
clone size: many
V gene: TRBV5-1
J gene: TRBJ2-7
CDR3 protein: CASSWTVSYEQYF

CDR3 length: 14
clone size: .
V gene: TRBV12-3/TRBV12-4
J gene: TRBJ1-1
CDR3 protein: CASSSWDTRSGAFF

CDR3 length: 13
clone size: .
V gene: TRBV29-1
J gene: TRBJ2-7
CDR3 protein: CSVHPAGSIEQYF

CDR3 length: 15
clone size: .
V gene: TRBV4-3
J gene: TRBJ2-5
CDR3 protein: CASSPTGSWQETQYF